The clone carrying this T cell receptor beta chain was seen at least ten times. Using its own MiXCR run on the RT-PCR reads, TCRdb lists one record per CDR3 protein. This table has hundreds of thousands of distinct CDR3 sequences, approximately 15% appearing once. The CDR3 runs 11 residues. V dropped 6 bases and J dropped 4 bases, with 6 bases sitting between them. Germline CDR1 and CDR2: SGHTA and FQGNSA. The sequence was collected from a female donor in good health, serving as a healthy control. The specimen was memory CD4+ T cells from blood. The chain is built from TRBV7-2 and TRBJ1-2; no clear D. DNA for the CDR3: TGTGCCAGCAGTCCTGGCTATGGCTACACCTTC. Translated, it gives CASSPGYGYTF.